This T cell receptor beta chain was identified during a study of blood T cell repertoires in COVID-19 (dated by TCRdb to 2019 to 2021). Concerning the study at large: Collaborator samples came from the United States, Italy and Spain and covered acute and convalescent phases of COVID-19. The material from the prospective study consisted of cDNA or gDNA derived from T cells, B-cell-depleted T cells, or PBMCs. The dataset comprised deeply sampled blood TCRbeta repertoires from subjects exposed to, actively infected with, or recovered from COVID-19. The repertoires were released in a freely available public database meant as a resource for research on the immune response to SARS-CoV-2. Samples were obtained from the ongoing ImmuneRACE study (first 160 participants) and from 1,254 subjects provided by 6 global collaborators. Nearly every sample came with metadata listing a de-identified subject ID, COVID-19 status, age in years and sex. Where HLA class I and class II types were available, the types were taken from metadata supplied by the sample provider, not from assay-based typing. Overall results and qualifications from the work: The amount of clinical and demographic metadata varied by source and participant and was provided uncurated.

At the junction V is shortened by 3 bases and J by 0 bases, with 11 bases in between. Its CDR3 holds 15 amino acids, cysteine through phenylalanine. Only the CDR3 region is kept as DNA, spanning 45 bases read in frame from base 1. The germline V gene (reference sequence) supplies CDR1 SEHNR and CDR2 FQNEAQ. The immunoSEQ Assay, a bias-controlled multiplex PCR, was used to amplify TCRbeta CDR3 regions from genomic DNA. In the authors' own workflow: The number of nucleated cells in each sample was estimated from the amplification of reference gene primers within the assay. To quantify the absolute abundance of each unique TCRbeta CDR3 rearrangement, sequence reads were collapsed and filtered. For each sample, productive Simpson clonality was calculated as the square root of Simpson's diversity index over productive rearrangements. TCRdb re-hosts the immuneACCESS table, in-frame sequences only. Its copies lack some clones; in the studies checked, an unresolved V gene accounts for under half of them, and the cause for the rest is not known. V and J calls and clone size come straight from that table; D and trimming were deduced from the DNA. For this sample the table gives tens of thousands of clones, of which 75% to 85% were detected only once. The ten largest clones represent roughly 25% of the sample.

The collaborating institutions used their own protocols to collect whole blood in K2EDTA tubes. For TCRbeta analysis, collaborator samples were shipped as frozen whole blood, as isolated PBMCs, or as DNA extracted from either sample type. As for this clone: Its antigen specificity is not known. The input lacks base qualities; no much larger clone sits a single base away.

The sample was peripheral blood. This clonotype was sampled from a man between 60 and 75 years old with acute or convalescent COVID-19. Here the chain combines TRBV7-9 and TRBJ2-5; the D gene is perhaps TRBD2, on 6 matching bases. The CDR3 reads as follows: CASSFFGGYQETQYF. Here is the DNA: TGTGCCAGCAGCTTTTTCGGGGGATACCAAGAGACCCAGTACTTC.